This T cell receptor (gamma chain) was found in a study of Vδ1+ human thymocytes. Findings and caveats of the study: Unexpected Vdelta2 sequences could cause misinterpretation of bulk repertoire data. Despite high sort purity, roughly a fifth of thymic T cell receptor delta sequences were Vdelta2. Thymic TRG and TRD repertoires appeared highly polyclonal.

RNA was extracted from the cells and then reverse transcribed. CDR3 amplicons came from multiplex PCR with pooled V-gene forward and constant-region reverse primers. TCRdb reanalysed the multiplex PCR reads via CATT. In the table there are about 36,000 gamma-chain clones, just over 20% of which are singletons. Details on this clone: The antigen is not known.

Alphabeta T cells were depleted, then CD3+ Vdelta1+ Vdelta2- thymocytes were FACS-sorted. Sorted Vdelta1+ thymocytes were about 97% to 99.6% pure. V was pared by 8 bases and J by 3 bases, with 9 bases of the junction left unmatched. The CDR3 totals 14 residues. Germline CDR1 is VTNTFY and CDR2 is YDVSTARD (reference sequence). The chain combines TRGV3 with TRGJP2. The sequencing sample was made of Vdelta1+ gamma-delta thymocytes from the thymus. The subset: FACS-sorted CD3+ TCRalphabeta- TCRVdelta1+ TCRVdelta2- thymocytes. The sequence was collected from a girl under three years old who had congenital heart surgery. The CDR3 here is CATLYHRSDWIKTF. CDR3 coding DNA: TGTGCCACCTTGTACCATCGTAGTGATTGGATCAAGACGTTT.